This TCR beta chain emerged from a study of blood T cell repertoires in COVID-19 (dated by TCRdb to between 2020 and 2021). In the study overall: Samples covering the acute and convalescent phases of COVID-19 were provided by collaborators in the United States, Italy and Spain. The material from the prospective study consisted of cDNA or gDNA derived from T cells, B-cell-depleted T cells, or PBMCs. Subjects who had been exposed to COVID-19, were actively infected with it, or had recovered from it provided the deeply sampled blood TCRbeta repertoires that made up the dataset. A freely available public database, intended as a resource for researchers studying the immune response to SARS-CoV-2, is where the repertoires were released. Samples came from the ongoing ImmuneRACE study (first 160 participants) plus 1,254 subjects from 6 global collaborators. Nearly every sample came with metadata listing a de-identified subject ID, COVID-19 status, age in years and sex. Where available, HLA class I and class II types were taken from metadata supplied by the sample provider and were not determined by assay-based typing. Results and caveats for the whole study, not just this receptor: How much clinical and demographic metadata was included differed by source and by participant, and the metadata was provided uncurated.

Each collaborating institution followed its own protocols to collect whole blood in K2EDTA tubes. For TCRbeta analysis, collaborators shipped samples as frozen whole blood, isolated PBMCs, or DNA extracted from either of those sample types. This clone was counted once. The antigen it binds to is not known. No much larger clone exists at a distance of one base, and base qualities are not known. TCRbeta CDR3 regions were amplified from genomic DNA by means of the immunoSEQ Assay, a bias-controlled multiplex PCR. In the original analysis: The number of nucleated cells in each sample was estimated from the amplification of reference gene primers within the assay. To quantify the absolute abundance of each unique TCRbeta CDR3 rearrangement, sequence reads were collapsed and filtered. Productive Simpson clonality was computed per sample as the square root of Simpson's diversity index over productive rearrangements. In its TCRdb copy, this immuneACCESS table keeps in-frame sequences only and misses some clones. Where compared with another copy, unresolved V genes explain less than half of these, and the others have no known cause. V, J and clone size derive from that table, while D and trimming were established from the DNA sequence. The sample contains about 87,000 clones, over 75% of them found a single time. The ten largest clones add up to approximately 7.4% of the sample.

Trimming costs V 0 bases and J 5 bases, and their ends lie 2 bases apart. From cysteine to phenylalanine, the CDR3 is 12 amino acids long. The only DNA kept is the CDR3, 36 bases in frame from the first base. Sequences KGHDR (CDR1) and SFDVKD (CDR2) are obtained from the germline V gene. The V gene is TRBV24-1 and the J gene is TRBJ2-3; the D gene is unclear. Material for sequencing was peripheral blood. This TCR was recovered from a human donor with acute or convalescent COVID-19. The donor label of this sample is uncertain. The bases are TGTGCCACCAGTGATTTGCAAGATACGCAGTATTTT. Its protein product is CATSDLQDTQYF.